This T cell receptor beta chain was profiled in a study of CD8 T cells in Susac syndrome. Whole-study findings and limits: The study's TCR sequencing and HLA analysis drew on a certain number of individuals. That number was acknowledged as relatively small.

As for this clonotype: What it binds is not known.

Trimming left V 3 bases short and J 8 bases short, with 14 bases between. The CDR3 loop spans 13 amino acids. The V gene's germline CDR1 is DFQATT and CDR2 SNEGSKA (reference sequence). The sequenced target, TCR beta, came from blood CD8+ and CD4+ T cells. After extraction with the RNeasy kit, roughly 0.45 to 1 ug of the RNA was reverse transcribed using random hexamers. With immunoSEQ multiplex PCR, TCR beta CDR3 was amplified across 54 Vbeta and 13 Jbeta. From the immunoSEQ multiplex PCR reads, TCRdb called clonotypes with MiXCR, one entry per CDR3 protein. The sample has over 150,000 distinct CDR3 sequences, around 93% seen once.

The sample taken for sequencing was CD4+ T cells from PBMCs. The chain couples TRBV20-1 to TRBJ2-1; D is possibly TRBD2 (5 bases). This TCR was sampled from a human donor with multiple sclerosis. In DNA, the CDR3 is TGCAGTGCTAGCCCGAATAGCGTTTATGAGCAGTTCTTC. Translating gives CSASPNSVYEQFF.